These T cell receptor beta chains were read from a single sample in a study of Ad26.COV2.S vaccination and SARS-CoV-2 variants. Sequenced by immunoSEQ multiplex PCR; TCRdb stores in-frame clones only, minus some. The data contain around 300,000 clones, 65% to 90% of them seen just once; the ten biggest clones take up about 10%. Sample: peripheral blood, taken in a trial of Ad26.COV2.S vaccine versus placebo. These TCRs come from a person aged 18 to 59 who received the Ad26.COV2.S COVID-19 vaccine or a placebo. Both conserved end residues are part of each CDR3. The D gene is left open where the match is weak. Clone size appears in some rows only: once, few, many, or a class for an expanded clone.

D gene	V gene	clone size	J gene	CDR3 protein	CDR3 DNA
NA	TRBV7-9	NA	TRBJ1-4	CASSLGQATNEKLFF	TGTGCCAGCAGCTTAGGACAGGCAACAAATGAAAAACTGTTTTTT
NA	TRBV6-1	NA	TRBJ1-5	CASSEAIRTSNQPQHF	TGTGCCAGCAGTGAAGCGATCAGGACTAGCAATCAGCCCCAGCATTTT
NA	TRBV3-1/TRBV3-2	once	TRBJ2-3	CASSHPHITDTQYF	TGTGCCAGCAGCCACCCTCACATCACAGATACGCAGTATTTT
NA	TRBV6-5	once	TRBJ1-2	CASSYRGSLDGYTF	TGTGCCAGCAGTTACCGTGGCAGCCTGGATGGCTACACCTTC
TRBD2	TRBV28	once	TRBJ2-1	CASRASGSLGNEQFF	TGTGCCAGCAGAGCTAGCGGGAGTTTAGGCAATGAGCAGTTCTTC
NA	TRBV12-3/TRBV12-4	NA	TRBJ1-5	CASSFRRQPQHF	TGTGCCAGCAGTTTTCGGAGACAGCCCCAGCATTTT
NA	TRBV5-1	once	TRBJ1-1	CASSLGREGTTEAFF	TGCGCCAGCAGCTTGGGGAGGGAGGGGACCACTGAAGCTTTCTTT
NA	TRBV5-1	NA	TRBJ2-5	CASSVSSGFQETQYF	TGCGCCAGCAGCGTGAGTTCGGGGTTCCAAGAGACCCAGTACTTC
TRBD2	TRBV27	NA	TRBJ2-1	CASYRGRAGDEQFF	TGTGCCAGCTACCGAGGCCGAGCGGGGGATGAGCAGTTCTTC
NA	TRBV19	NA	TRBJ1-1	CASSVLGTEQGAFF	TGTGCCAGTAGTGTCCTAGGGACGGAACAGGGAGCTTTCTTT
TRBD2	TRBV29-1	NA	TRBJ2-7	CSVERGGYEQYF	TGCAGCGTTGAACGGGGGGGCTACGAGCAGTACTTC
NA	TRBV11-2	few	TRBJ2-2	CASSLQGAGELFF	TGTGCCAGCAGCTTACAGGGCGCCGGGGAGCTGTTTTTT
NA	TRBV19	NA	TRBJ2-2	CASRGPGAGELFF	TGTGCCAGTAGAGGCCCGGGGGCCGGGGAGCTGTTTTTT
NA	TRBV11-2	few	TRBJ1-6	CASSTGPGGLSPLHF	TGTGCCAGCAGCACCGGTCCTGGTGGACTTTCACCCCTCCACTTT
NA	TRBV5-5	NA	TRBJ2-6	CASSLTVSGANVLTF	TGTGCCAGCAGCTTGACCGTCTCTGGGGCCAACGTCCTGACTTTC
NA	TRBV2	few	TRBJ1-1	CASRVGPGHTEAFF	TGTGCCAGCAGAGTCGGGCCTGGGCACACTGAAGCTTTCTTT
TRBD2	TRBV5-1	NA	TRBJ2-5	CASSPGLAGGRETQYF	TGCGCCAGCAGCCCCGGACTAGCGGGGGGAAGGGAGACCCAGTACTTC
TRBD1	TRBV6-5	few	TRBJ2-2	CASSLRTGNTGELFF	TGTGCCAGCAGTCTCCGGACAGGGAACACCGGGGAGCTGTTTTTT